This entry describes one T cell receptor (beta chain). This entry comes from a study of control samples from healthy donors and cancer patients. Generated by immunoSEQ multiplex PCR, the TCRdb table keeps only in-frame clones and is missing some. The table lists approximately 82,000 clones, approximately 93% of them singletons, with 1.3% in the top ten. This receptor was obtained from a middle-aged woman with lung cancer. Material: PBMCs.

The CDR3 DNA follows: TGTGCCAGCAGCTTTTTAACCGCCAGGGTTGAAGGCTACACCTTC. This encodes CASSFLTARVEGYTF. The chain employs TRBV5-8 and TRBJ1-2, with D perhaps TRBD1 (5 bases). CDR3 length: 15 residues. V gave up 2 bases and J gave up 8 bases, with 19 bases separating them. The V gene's germline CDR1 is SGHTS and CDR2 YDEGEE. Filled out from reference TRBV5-8 and TRBJ1-2, the complete variable domain reads EAGVTQSPTHLIKTRGQQATLRCSPISGHTSVYWYQQALGLGLQFLLWYDEGEERNRGNFPPRFSGRQFPNYSSELNVNALELEDSALYLCASSFLTARVEGYTFGSGTRLTVV.